Sequencing of this T cell receptor (beta chain) was carried out in a study of cytomegalovirus exposure and HLA in healthy donors (dated by TCRdb to the late 2010s). About the full investigation: An earlier analysis of several hundred of the donors reported about 250 Gb of sequence data and 120 million or so unique TCR beta sequences from 190 million or so T cells. The later analysis used no new phenotypic data to find candidate immune exposures, relying instead on TCR beta sequences and their occurrence across donors. To predict cytomegalovirus infection status, the study brought together high-throughput TCR immunosequencing, statistical association of individual TCRs with disease status, and machine learning. In a later genetic analysis, genome-wide SNP genotypes for about 55% of the 666 donors were used, and that subset was treated as a discovery cohort. On average, around 200,000 unique TCR beta nucleotide sequences were sequenced per donor among 398 genotyped donors of the cohort, with 15% to 20% of those sequences being non-productive. Typing coverage differed by locus: A, B, C, DRB1 and DQB1 were typed in roughly 620-630 donors, DQA1 in approximately 520, DPA1 in some 570, and DPB1 in 450 to 490. An early release that covered 640 HLA-typed donors contained approximately 300 gigabases of sequencing data and approximately 85 million unique TCR sequences. The study was designed to test whether signatures of past pathogen exposure could be identified by cataloging public T cell receptors. A later analysis re-examined previously published TCR beta repertoires from roughly 650 donors and added high-resolution HLA genotyping to investigate patterns of TCR occurrence. An earlier analysis of approximately 580 of the donors used high-throughput TCR beta sequencing to judge whether each TCR beta V gene segment behaved as functional or pseudogenic. HLA typing covered class I and class II loci at four-digit resolution. The study profiled the T cell repertoires of fewer than 850 subjects by immunosequencing and related them to cytomegalovirus serostatus. Alongside the repertoire data, information on donor age, sex, ethnicity and CMV serostatus was compiled. Every repertoire in the discovery cohort had been generated on one and the same sequencing platform. Of the 300 to 450 genotyped donors, 80% to 90% were placed in the genetic ancestry cluster associated with self-reported Caucasian donors. Roughly five DR-DQ haplotypes were treated as single units for association and clustering because of strong linkage in the cohort. In addition to the first cohort of about 650 subjects, a separate validation cohort of approximately 130 different subjects was used.

V trim: 5 bases; J trim: 9 bases; unmatched bases: 18. The CDR3 numbers 18 residues from cysteine through phenylalanine. Kept here is only the CDR3 DNA, which spans 54 bases and is read in frame from base 1. The germline V gene (reference sequence) sets CDR1 to MNHEY and CDR2 to SMNVEV. The cohort consisted of 666 healthy bone marrow donors. Cohort members were all nominally healthy when sampled, although unrecorded immune exposures were likely present. The donor tested CMV seronegative, placing the donor among the roughly 350 seronegative members of the cohort. A peripheral blood sample was collected from each donor, and TCR beta sequencing was performed on peripheral blood mononuclear cells. The Qiagen DNeasy Blood Extraction Kit was used to extract genomic DNA from the blood cell samples. Library generation was performed with the immunoSEQ multiplex PCR assay. For the multiplex PCR, a mixture combining 60 forward primers for TCR Vbeta segments and 13 reverse primers for TCR Jbeta segments was used. Amplification of the CDR3 region of rearranged TCR beta genes was performed with a multiplex PCR assay on genomic DNA. The Illumina HiSeq System was used to sequence the amplified TCR beta libraries as 87-base-pair reads. As for how the authors treated the data: Across the roughly 670 repertoires, a later analysis counted some 81 million unique TCR beta chains, 9.5 million to 13 million of which were shared by at least two donors. Raw reads were error-corrected and collapsed into unique sequences with a nearest-neighbor algorithm that merged closely related sequences to remove PCR and sequencing errors. V, D and J gene segments were assigned by aligning CDR3 sequences to IMGT reference sequences. Each retained sequence needed at least a six-nucleotide match to both a V gene segment and a J gene segment. A rearrangement was called productive if the CDR3 had no stop codons and remained in frame with V and J, and every other rearrangement was called non-productive. CDR3 was defined according to IMGT convention as the region running from the second conserved V-encoded cysteine to the conserved J-encoded phenylalanine. The earlier analysis of roughly 590 of the donors excluded sequences that lacked an unambiguous match to a single V gene segment. An earlier analysis of a few hundred of the donors classified V segments as functional when productive rearrangements were above 56.7% and as segregating when the standard deviation between donors was above 5%. To diagnose cytomegalovirus status from the catalog of TCR beta chain sequences, a statistical classification framework was built. In a later analysis, V and J genes were assigned by comparing TCR nucleotide sequences against IMGT/GENE-DB human TR gene sequences. Using the TCRdist pipeline, a later analysis assigned CDR3 sequences along with most-parsimonious VDJ recombination scenarios. A later analysis defined each TCR beta chain by its CDR3 amino acid sequence plus V-gene family, and excluded reads lacking a unique V-gene family. A later analysis removed 500 to 600 highly shared, low-generation-probability nucleotide sequences to deal with suspected cross-contamination and a sequencing artifact. In a later analysis, a clonal expansion index was calculated for each public chain from normalized within-repertoire ranks of inferred template counts. In a later analysis, generation probabilities were computed with a VDJ recombination model fitted to out-of-frame rearrangements, and the resulting probabilities were checked against IGoR. A later analysis scored TCR-TCR, TCR-HLA and TCR-CMV co-occurrence with hypergeometric tests, applying a repertoire-size bias correction to TCR pairs. In a later analysis, false discovery rates were estimated by permuting HLA or CMV assignments 20 times. In a later analysis, co-occurring TCRs were grouped with DBSCAN, and TCRdist sequence similarity was added when clustering was performed within HLA-allele-positive subsets. Repertoires with fewer than 30,000 or more than 120,000 public chains were left out of co-occurrence clustering, as were four to six repertoires with anomalous nucleotide sharing. The table comes from immuneACCESS by way of TCRdb, which keeps in-frame sequences with V and J called. Part of the clones is missing from these tables; in studies checked, under half for an unresolved V gene and the rest for unknown reasons. V and J calls and clone size are copied from that table; D and trimming were computed from the DNA. This sample holds about 160,000 clones; almost 85% were observed only once. The leading ten clones occupy less than 0.4% of the sample.

As for this clone: Its recognized antigen is unknown. No base quality information exists; no much larger clone differs at one position.

The investigation overall reported the following: The cohort was sequenced for TCR beta chains only, and without alpha or paired-chain data the features that could be detected were limited. In a later genetic analysis, fewer N-insertions in productive TCRs were reported among donors in an Asian-associated ancestry cluster than the approximately 710-donor mean. Most TCR sequences were observed very rarely across donors, whereas some public TCRs were present in many individuals. In the study, 150 to 200 TCR beta chains were listed as associated with cytomegalovirus. A few of the identified cytomegalovirus-associated TCR beta chains were confirmed in vitro to be specific for cytomegalovirus antigens. Because some donors lacked HLA typing at each locus, the association tests relied only on the typed subset. Strong co-occurrence of HLA alleles, especially DR and DQ, made assigning TCR associations to individual alleles difficult. A further reported finding was that TCR beta sequences accurately predicted the HLA-A and HLA-B alleles for most subjects in the first cohort. Broadly in line with IMGT annotations, most TCR beta V segments showed up in productive rearrangements about 90% or about 30% of the time in an earlier analysis of a few hundred of the donors. Over 15 rarely observed V segments, including chromosome 9 orphons, were excluded from the earlier analysis of some 590 of the donors because counts were too low. The 87-base-pair reads could not distinguish some IMGT-functional V segments, including TRBV6-2 and TRBV6-3, so those segments were excluded. A cluster of highly shared sequence variants was judged likely to be a technical artifact of the sequencing pipeline. The only immune exposure information available for the cohort was CMV serostatus. Several of the top co-occurrence clusters appeared to be linked to parvovirus B19, influenza, CMV and Epstein-Barr virus, according to a later analysis. At a false discovery rate of 0.05, a later analysis linked around 15,000 TCR beta sequences to specific HLA alleles. The presence/absence analyses assumed that sequencing depth was roughly uniform across donors, and that assumption may not be true. A later analysis found that HLA-associated TCR beta chains were more clonally expanded and had lower generation probabilities than equally common non-associated chains. In a later analysis, most CMV-associated TCR beta chains were found to appear HLA-restricted, with HLA associations seemingly driven largely by CMV exposure. The classifier was reported to diagnose cytomegalovirus status with high specificity and sensitivity in both the original cohort and the validation cohort. In a later analysis, TCR association rates were found to vary across HLA loci, with the most associated TCRs seen for DRB1 alleles and the fewest for HLA-C alleles. The authors suggested that the approach could potentially be extended to other disease states and immunological phenotypes. Linkage disequilibrium might explain the correlated functional status among segregating V segments, but an unknown experimental factor could not be excluded. A later genetic analysis associated a missense DCLRE1C variant with V-gene and J-gene trimming of TCR beta chains, and an independent cohort replicated the association.

Specimen: PBMCs. The sequence derives from a boy between 2 and 15 years old in good health and CMV-seronegative. This chain is built from TRBV27 and TRBJ2-1, and 11 junction bases match TRBD2. The CDR3 protein sequence reads: CASSELTVAGGLESEQFF. At the DNA level, the sequence is TGTGCCAGCAGTGAACTAACAGTAGCGGGAGGGCTTGAGAGTGAGCAGTTCTTC.